This TCR beta chain was sequenced in a study of PD-1 blockade in mismatch repair-deficient tumors (TCRdb year 2017). Background on the whole study: Between late 2013 and September 2016, the trial enrolled around 89 consecutive patients with over nine mismatch repair-deficient cancer types, every one of whom had been previously treated and was progressing. Tumor-associated T cell clones in the peripheral blood of patients responding to PD-1 blockade were tracked using deep sequencing of TCR CDR3 regions.

Library preparation used the immunoSEQ multiplex PCR assay. TCRdb provides this immuneACCESS table in a form limited to in-frame rearrangements. Some clones are lacking; in checked studies, under half of them reflect an unresolved V gene, and why the rest are absent is not known. The sample table holds some 120,000 clones, of which about 88% were seen once. Approximately 12% of the sample lies in the top ten. Mismatch repair deficiency was established in every enrolled patient by polymerase chain reaction or immunohistochemistry. TCR sequencing was carried out for three patients who responded to pembrolizumab therapy. Pembrolizumab PD-1 blockade was prospectively tested in advanced mismatch repair-deficient cancers, regardless of tissue of origin, in the phase II trial. Peripheral blood T cell samples were gathered serially, both before PD-1 blockade started and at multiple time points afterward. Blood sampling time points were reported as weeks after the first dose of pembrolizumab.

Turning to this clone: Its recognized antigen is unknown. No much larger clone exists at a distance of one base, and base qualities are not known.

V loses 3 bases of germline sequence and J loses 7 bases, and the interval between the two ends is 10 bases. There are 13 amino acids in the CDR3, from cysteine to phenylalanine inclusive. Only CDR3 DNA remains: 39 bases, in frame from the first base. CDR1 is given as LNHDA and CDR2 as SQIVND, both from the germline V gene (reference sequence). What the research found in general, with its limitations: After pembrolizumab, tumor-resident clones, which were often undetectable in blood before treatment, expanded rapidly and then contracted, generally ahead of radiologic responses.

This sequence was found in an adult with mismatch repair-deficient cancer. Sequenced material: peripheral blood, taken roughly 67 weeks after starting pembrolizumab. The chain links TRBV19 with TRBJ2-1; TRBD1 could be the D gene, as 6 bases match. CDR3 loop: CASSIGRGNEQFF. The nucleotide sequence is TGTGCCAGTAGTATCGGCAGGGGTAATGAGCAGTTCTTC. The full variable domain, with segments outside the CDR3 supplied by the reference TRBV19 and TRBJ2-1 proteins, appears as DGGITQSPKYLFRKEGQNVTLSCEQNLNHDAMYWYRQDPGQGLRLIYYSQIVNDFQKGDIAEGYSVSREKKESFPLTVTSAQKNPTAFYLCASSIGRGNEQFFGPGTRLTVL.